The clone carrying this T cell receptor (beta chain) was seen a handful of times. V lost 5 bases, J lost 3 bases, and 14 bases lay in between. Germline CDR1 is MNHEY and CDR2 is SMNVEV (reference sequence). This CDR3 comprises 15 residues. Measured with immunoSEQ multiplex PCR; TCRdb has only the in-frame clones, and not every one. The sample lists about 2.2 million clones, roughly 91% occurring once. This sample was taken from a study of shared clonotypes between healthy human individuals. As defined, naive CD8 cells were CD45RO-negative and positively selected for CCR7, with terminally differentiated effector memory CD45RA+ cells excluded.

The chain couples TRBV27 to TRBJ1-5; D uncertain. The sequence came from a man aged 18 to 30 in good health. Some clones in this sample may be carry-over from other donors' samples. Sequenced material: naive CD8+ T cells from PBMCs. The CDR3 DNA reads as TGTGCCAGCAGTCCCCTTGAGGTCCACAATCAGCCCCAGCATTTT. Translation gives CASSPLEVHNQPQHF.